The TCR beta chain under discussion was sequenced for a study of blood T cell repertoires in COVID-19. Study in general: The samples span acute and convalescent COVID-19 from the United States, Italy and Spain. PBMCs, B-cell-depleted T cells, or T cells provided the cDNA or gDNA that made up the material.

Patients of the Seattle cohort, enrolled during active infection, were followed longitudinally. In the authors' workflow: Amplification of reference gene primers provided the estimated nucleated cell counts. Libraries were prepared by immunoSEQ multiplex PCR; TCRdb keeps only in-frame clonotypes and omits some of them. The V and J calls and clone size come from that table; D and trimming were worked out from the DNA. This sample has approximately 300,000 clones, with around 90% found just once. CDR1 and CDR2 from the germline V gene are MNHEY and SMNVEV (reference sequence). The CDR3 has 15 residues. V shed 4 bases, J shed 4 bases, and the junction held 6 bases outside the gene matches.

Sequencing was carried out using peripheral blood. J is TRBJ2-5 and V is TRBV27, with 10 nucleotides matching TRBD2. This clonotype was sampled from a woman in her 30s with COVID-19, enrolled during active disease. CDR3 in DNA: TGTGCCAGCAGTTCGCAACTAGCGGGAATAGAGACCCAGTACTTC. Protein sequence: CASSSQLAGIETQYF.